What follows is one T cell receptor beta chain and its context. Its antigen is undetermined. These data belong to a study of lymphopenia after photon versus proton radiotherapy. Study-wide findings and caveats: Proton therapy kept repertoires fairly stable, unlike photons, which gained effector/memory cells.

Using immunoSEQ multiplex PCR, the repertoire was profiled, and TCRdb retains in-frame clones only, with some absent. This table holds 77,000 or so clones, 83% found once. This specimen was peripheral blood, taken from a patient treated with proton-based radiotherapy. The receptor was isolated from a man aged 60 to 69 with pancreatic cancer.

CDR3 sequence (DNA): TGCGCCAGCAGCCATACAGGATCTCGCGGGGAGACCCAGTACTTC. Translation: CASSHTGSRGETQYF. This chain connects TRBV23-1 to TRBJ2-5; D may match TRBD1 or TRBD2 (5 bases each). TRBV23-1 is treated as an ORF (open reading frame) with a function not yet certain. V was cut by 6 bases and J by 5 bases, with 19 bases left in between. CDR3 size: 15 residues.